What follows are 11 T cell receptor beta chains derived from one specimen sequenced in a study of CD8 T cells in Susac syndrome. RNA in amounts of roughly 0.5 to 1 ug was reverse transcribed with random hexamers. TCRdb analysed the immunoSEQ multiplex PCR reads with MiXCR anew, one entry per CDR3 protein. The table lists some 120,000 distinct CDR3 sequences, around 95% of them singletons. Sequenced material: CD8+ T cells from PBMCs. The receptor source for this set is a human donor with Susac syndrome.

The chain links TRBV10-2 to TRBJ2-5; D not certain. Germline V CDR1 and CDR2: WSHSY, SAAADI. The CDR3 is made up of 17 amino acids. Deletions cut 3 bases from V and 2 bases from J, with 19 bases between. The DNA of the CDR3 is TGCGCCAGCAGTGACCTCGGAACTACGGTACCTCAAGAGACCCAGTACTTC. It yields the protein CASSDLGTTVPQETQYF.

J is TRBJ1-1 and V is TRBV4-3, with unresolved D. The V end was cut by 0 bases, the J end by 1 base, with 9 bases between. The CDR3 is 15 amino acids. CDR1 LGHNA and CDR2 YSLEER come from the germline V gene. CDR3 coding DNA: TGCGCCAGCAGCCAAGATCGCGGGAGGAACACTGAAGCTTTCTTT. Translated, it gives CASSQDRGRNTEAFF.

This clonotype was picked up one time. This chain connects TRBV6-1 to TRBJ2-7; D is unresolved. Per the germline V gene, CDR1 is MNHNS and CDR2 is SASEGT. The germline V and J ends were trimmed by 6 bases and 3 bases, with 15 bases remaining between them. The CDR3 has 14 amino acids. This CDR3 reads CASSKGQAFYEQYF. The CDR3 DNA reads TGTGCCAGCAGCAAAGGCCAGGCCTTCTACGAGCAGTACTTC.

J is TRBJ2-5 and V is TRBV20-1, with D maybe TRBD1 (5 bases). Trimming removed 0 bases from V and 2 bases from J, with 10 bases in between. The CDR3 is 14 amino acids. CDR1 is DFQATT and CDR2 is SNEGSKA in the germline V gene (reference sequence). CDR3 amino acids: CSARDGHPQETQYF. In DNA form, the CDR3 reads TGCAGTGCTAGAGACGGACATCCACAAGAGACCCAGTACTTC.

The CDR3 sequence: CASSLGTGYDEQYF. Here the CDR3 DNA reads TGTGCCAGCAGCCTCGGGACAGGGTACGACGAGCAGTACTTC. The chain uses TRBV9 and TRBJ2-7, with TRBD1 identical over 9 bases. The CDR3 length is 14 residues. Germline-derived CDR1 and CDR2 are SGDLS and YYNGEE. Losses at the gene ends were 4 bases for V and 5 bases for J; bases not matched to a gene: 7.

The rearrangement joins TRBV27 to TRBJ1-5, with D possibly matching TRBD1 (5 bases). Germline lookup yields CDR1 MNHEY and CDR2 SMNVEV (reference sequence). Trimming shortened V by 6 bases and J by 5 bases, and 14 bases separated the two germline ends. The CDR3 runs to 14 residues. The CDR3 region is CASSRTGGDQPQHF. For the CDR3, the DNA is TGTGCCAGCAGCCGAACCGGAGGGGATCAGCCCCAGCATTTT.

The CDR3 DNA reads TGTGCCAGCGCGTCGGCGGGCCTTGGGCGGGAGACCCAGTACTTC. The encoded protein is CASASAGLGRETQYF. The V call is TRBV2, the J call TRBJ2-5; D is possibly TRBD2 (5 bases). V lost 8 bases and J lost 5, with 21 bases in between. This CDR3 region has 15 residues. Germline CDR1 reads SNHLY; CDR2 reads FYNNEI.

The chain couples TRBV12-3 or TRBV12-4 to TRBJ2-1; 7 nucleotides align to TRBD2. The length of the CDR3 is 15 residues. J gave up 8 bases and V 0 bases, and 7 bases lay outside the gene matches. The CDR3 DNA follows: TGTGCCAGCAGTTTAGCCGGGGGAGGGCCGTATGAGCAGTTCTTC. Its translation is CASSLAGGGPYEQFF.

This rearrangement joins TRBV15 to TRBJ2-6; 7 nucleotides match TRBD1. The CDR3 has 20 residues. Losses at the gene ends were 0 bases for V and 0 bases for J; bases not matched to a gene: 11. From germline, CDR1 is LNHNV and CDR2 YYDKDF (reference sequence). The chain's CDR3 is CATSRDLGDSLFSGANVLTF. The CDR3 coding sequence is TGTGCCACCAGCAGAGATCTCGGGGACAGCCTGTTCTCTGGGGCCAACGTCCTGACTTTC.

This rearrangement joins TRBV18 to TRBJ2-7; no clear D gene. CDR3 size: 12 residues. The germline gives CDR1 KGHSH, CDR2 LQKENI. V lost 8 bases, J lost 2 bases, and 10 bases lay in between. The CDR3 protein is CASTQDTYEQYF. CDR3 DNA: TGTGCCAGCACCCAGGATACCTACGAGCAGTACTTC. The full variable domain, completed using reference TRBV18 and TRBJ2-7, is NAGVMQNPRHLVRRRGQEARLRCSPMKGHSHVYWYRQLPEEGLKFMVYLQKENIIDESGMPKERFSAEFPKEGPSILRIQQVVRGDSAAYFCASTQDTYEQYFGPGTRLTVT.

The chain recombines TRBV20-1 with TRBJ2-5; TRBD2 might be the D (5 bases). V was trimmed by 0 bases and J by 4 bases, leaving 18 bases between them. Looked up from germline, CDR1 is DFQATT and CDR2 is SNEGSKA (reference sequence). This CDR3 is 16 amino acids long. CDR3 coding DNA: TGCAGTGCTAGAGATCCGGAGGCTACAAGCCCAGAGACCCAGTACTTC. Its translation: CSARDPEATSPETQYF.